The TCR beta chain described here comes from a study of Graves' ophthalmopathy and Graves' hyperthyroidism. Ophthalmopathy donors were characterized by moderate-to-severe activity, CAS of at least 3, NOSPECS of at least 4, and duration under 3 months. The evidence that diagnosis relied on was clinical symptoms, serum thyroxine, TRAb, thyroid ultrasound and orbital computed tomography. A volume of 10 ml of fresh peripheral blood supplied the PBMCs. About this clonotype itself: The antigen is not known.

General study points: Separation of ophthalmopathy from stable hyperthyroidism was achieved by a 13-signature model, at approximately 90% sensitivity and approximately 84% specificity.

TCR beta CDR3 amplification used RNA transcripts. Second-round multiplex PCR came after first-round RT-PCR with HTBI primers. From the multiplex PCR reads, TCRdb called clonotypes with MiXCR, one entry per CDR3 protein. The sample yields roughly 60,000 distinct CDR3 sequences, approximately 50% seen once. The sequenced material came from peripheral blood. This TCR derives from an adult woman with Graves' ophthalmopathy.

The DNA of the CDR3 is TGTGCCAGCAGTACCAGGGCGGGAGGGGGCAATTCACCCCTCCACTTT. Its translation: CASSTRAGGGNSPLHF. The chain combines TRBV2 with TRBJ1-6; 7 bases agree with TRBD1. The CDR3 consists of 16 residues. Germline V CDR1 and CDR2: SNHLY, FYNNEI. V shed 5 bases and J 7 bases; nucleotides not matched to a gene: 11.